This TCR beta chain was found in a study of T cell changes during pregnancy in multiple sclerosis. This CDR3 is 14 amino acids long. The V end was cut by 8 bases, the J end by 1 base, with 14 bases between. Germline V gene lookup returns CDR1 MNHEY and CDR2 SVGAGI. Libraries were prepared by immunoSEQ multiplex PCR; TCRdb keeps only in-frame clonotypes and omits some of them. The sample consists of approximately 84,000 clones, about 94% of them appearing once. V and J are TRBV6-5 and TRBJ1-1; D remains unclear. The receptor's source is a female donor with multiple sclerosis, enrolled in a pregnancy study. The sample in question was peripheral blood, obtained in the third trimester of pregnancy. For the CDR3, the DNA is TGTGCCAGCCGCGTGACTGGGAGGAACACTGAAGCTTTCTTT. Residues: CASRVTGRNTEAFF.